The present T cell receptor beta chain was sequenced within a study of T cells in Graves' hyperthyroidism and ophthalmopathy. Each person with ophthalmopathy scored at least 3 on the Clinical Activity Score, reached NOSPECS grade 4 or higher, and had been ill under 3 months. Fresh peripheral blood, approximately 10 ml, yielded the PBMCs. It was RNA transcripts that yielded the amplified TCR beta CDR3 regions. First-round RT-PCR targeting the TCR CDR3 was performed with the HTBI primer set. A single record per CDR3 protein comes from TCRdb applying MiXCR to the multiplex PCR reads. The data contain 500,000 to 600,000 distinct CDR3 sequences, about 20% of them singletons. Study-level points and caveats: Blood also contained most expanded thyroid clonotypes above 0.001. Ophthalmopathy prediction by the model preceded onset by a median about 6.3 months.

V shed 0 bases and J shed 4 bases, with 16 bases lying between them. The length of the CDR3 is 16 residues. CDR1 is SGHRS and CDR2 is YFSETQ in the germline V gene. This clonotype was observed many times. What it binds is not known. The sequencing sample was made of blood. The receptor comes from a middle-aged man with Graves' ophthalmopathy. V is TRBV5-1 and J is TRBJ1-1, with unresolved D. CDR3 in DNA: TGCGCCAGCAGCTTGGGGCGGGGTTCGGGAGTCACTGAAGCTTTCTTT. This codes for CASSLGRGSGVTEAFF.